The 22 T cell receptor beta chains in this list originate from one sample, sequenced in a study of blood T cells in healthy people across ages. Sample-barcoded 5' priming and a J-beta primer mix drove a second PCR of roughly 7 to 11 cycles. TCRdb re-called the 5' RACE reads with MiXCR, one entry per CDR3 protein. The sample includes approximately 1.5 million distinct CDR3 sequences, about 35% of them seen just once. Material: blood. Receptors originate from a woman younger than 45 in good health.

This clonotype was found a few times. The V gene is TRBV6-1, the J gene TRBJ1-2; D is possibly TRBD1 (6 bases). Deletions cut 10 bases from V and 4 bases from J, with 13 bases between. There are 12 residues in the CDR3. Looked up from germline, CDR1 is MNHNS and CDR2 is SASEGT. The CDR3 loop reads CAITDRSYGYTF. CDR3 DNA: TGTGCCATCACCGACAGGTCCTATGGCTACACCTTC.

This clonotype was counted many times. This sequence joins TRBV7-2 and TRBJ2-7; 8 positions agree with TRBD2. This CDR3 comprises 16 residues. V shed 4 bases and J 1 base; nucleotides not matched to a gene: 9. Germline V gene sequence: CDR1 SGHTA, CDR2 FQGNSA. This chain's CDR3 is CASSSRGGLGSYEQYF. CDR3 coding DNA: TGTGCCAGCAGCTCTCGAGGGGGACTAGGTTCCTACGAGCAGTACTTC. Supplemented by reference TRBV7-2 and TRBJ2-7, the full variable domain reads GAGVSQSPSNKVTEKGKDVELRCDPISGHTALYWYRQSLGQGLEFLIYFQGNSAPDKSGLPSDRFSAERTGGSVSTLTIQRTQQEDSAVYLCASSSRGGLGSYEQYFGPGTRLTVT.

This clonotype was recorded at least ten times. This CDR3 reads CSVSQGNEQFF. The CDR3 DNA reads as TGCAGCGTTTCCCAGGGAAATGAGCAGTTCTTC. The chain couples TRBV29-1 to TRBJ2-1; tentatively, D is TRBD1 (5 bases). This CDR3 spans 11 amino acids. Germline V lookup: CDR1 SQVTM, CDR2 ANQGSEA. Trimming shortened V by 5 bases and J by 7 bases, and 9 bases separated the two germline ends.

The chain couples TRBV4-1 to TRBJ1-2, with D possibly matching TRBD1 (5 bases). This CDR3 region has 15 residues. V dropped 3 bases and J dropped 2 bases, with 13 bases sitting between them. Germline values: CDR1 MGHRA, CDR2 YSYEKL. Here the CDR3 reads CASSQVGEGNYGYTF. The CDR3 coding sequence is TGCGCCAGCAGCCAGGTTGGCGAGGGGAACTATGGCTACACCTTC.

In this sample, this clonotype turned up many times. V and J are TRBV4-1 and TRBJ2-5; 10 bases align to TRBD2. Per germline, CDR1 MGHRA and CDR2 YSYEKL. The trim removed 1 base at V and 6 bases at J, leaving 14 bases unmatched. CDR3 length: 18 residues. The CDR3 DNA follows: TGCGCCAGCAGCCAAGCTGAGGGTAGCGGGGGGCCCCGGAAGACCCAGTACTTC. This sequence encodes CASSQAEGSGGPRKTQYF.

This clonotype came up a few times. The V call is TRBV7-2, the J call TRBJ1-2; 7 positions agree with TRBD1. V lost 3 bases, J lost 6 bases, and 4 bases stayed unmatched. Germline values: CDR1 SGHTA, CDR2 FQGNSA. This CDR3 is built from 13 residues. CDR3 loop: CASSFDRVDGYTF. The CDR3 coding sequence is TGTGCCAGCAGCTTTGACAGGGTTGATGGCTACACCTTC. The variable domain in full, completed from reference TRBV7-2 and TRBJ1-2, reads GAGVSQSPSNKVTEKGKDVELRCDPISGHTALYWYRQSLGQGLEFLIYFQGNSAPDKSGLPSDRFSAERTGGSVSTLTIQRTQQEDSAVYLCASSFDRVDGYTFGSGTRLTVV.

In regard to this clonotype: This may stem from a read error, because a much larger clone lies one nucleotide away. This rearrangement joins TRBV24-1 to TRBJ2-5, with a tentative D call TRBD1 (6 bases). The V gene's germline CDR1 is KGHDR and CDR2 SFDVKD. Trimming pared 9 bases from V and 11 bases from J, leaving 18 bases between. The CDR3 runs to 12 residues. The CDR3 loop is CATADSNNEQYF. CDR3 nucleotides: TGTGCCACCGCGGACAGTAACAATGAGCAGTACTTC.

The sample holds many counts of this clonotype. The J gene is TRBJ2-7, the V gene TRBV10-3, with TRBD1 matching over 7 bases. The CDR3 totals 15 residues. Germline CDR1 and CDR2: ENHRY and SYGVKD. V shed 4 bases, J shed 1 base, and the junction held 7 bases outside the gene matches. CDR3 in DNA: TGTGCCATCAGTGCCTCCGGGACAGTGTCCTACGAGCAGTACTTC. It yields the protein CAISASGTVSYEQYF.

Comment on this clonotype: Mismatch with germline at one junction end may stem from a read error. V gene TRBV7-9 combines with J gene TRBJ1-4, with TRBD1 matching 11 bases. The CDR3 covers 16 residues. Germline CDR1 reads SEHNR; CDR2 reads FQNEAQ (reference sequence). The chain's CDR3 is CAGSAPDRGRTEGLFF. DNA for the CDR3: TGTGCCGGCAGCGCCCCGGACAGGGGGCGGACGGAAGGACTGTTTTTT. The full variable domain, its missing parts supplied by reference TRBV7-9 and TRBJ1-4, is DTGVSQNPRHKITKRGQNVTFRCDPISEHNRLYWYRQTLGQGPEFLTYFQNEAQLEKSRLLSDRFSAERPKGSFSTLEIQRTEQGDSAMYLCAGSAPDRGRTEGLFFGSGTQLSVL.

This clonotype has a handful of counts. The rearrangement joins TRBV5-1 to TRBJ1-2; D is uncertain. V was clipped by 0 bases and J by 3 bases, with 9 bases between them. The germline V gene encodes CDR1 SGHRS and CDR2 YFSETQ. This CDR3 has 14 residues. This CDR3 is CASSLDTVDYGYTF. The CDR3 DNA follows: TGCGCCAGCAGCTTGGATACGGTGGACTATGGCTACACCTTC.

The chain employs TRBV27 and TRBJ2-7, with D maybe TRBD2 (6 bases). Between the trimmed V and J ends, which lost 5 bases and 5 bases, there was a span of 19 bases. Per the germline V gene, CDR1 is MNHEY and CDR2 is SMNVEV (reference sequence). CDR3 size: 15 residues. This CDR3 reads CASSPRLARVNEQYF. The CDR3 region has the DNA TGTGCCAGCAGTCCGCGGCTAGCGAGAGTAAACGAGCAGTACTTC.

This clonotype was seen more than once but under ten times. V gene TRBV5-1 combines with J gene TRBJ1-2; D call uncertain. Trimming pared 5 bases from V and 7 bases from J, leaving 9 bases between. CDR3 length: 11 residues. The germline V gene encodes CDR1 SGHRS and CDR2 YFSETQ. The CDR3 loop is CASRQDAGYTF. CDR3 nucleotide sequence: TGCGCCAGCAGGCAGGACGCTGGCTACACCTTC.

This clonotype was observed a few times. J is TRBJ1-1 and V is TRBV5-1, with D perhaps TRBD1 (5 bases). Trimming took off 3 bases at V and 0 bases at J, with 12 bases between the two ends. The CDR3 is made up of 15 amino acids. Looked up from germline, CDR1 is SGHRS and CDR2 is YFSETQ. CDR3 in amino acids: CASSSVGHMNTEAFF. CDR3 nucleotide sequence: TGCGCCAGCAGCTCCGTCGGACATATGAACACTGAAGCTTTCTTT.

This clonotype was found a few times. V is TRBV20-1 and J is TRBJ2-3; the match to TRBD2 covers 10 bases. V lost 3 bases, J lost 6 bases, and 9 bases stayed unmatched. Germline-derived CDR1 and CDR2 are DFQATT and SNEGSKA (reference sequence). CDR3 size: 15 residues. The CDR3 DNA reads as TGCAGTGCTAGCCTCCTAGCGGGGGTTAGGGATACGCAGTATTTT. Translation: CSASLLAGVRDTQYF.

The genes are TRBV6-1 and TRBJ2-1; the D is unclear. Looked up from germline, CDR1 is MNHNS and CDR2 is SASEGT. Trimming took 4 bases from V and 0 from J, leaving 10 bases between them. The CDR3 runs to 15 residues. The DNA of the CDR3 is TGTGCCAGCAGTGGGGTGGCCGCCTCCTACAATGAGCAGTTCTTC. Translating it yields CASSGVAASYNEQFF.

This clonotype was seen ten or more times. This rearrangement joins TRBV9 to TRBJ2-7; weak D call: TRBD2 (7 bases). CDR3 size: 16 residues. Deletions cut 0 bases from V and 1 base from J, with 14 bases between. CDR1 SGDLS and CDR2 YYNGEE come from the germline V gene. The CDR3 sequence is CASSVEAGAQSYEQYF. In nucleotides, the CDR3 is TGTGCCAGCAGCGTAGAGGCGGGGGCCCAATCCTACGAGCAGTACTTC.

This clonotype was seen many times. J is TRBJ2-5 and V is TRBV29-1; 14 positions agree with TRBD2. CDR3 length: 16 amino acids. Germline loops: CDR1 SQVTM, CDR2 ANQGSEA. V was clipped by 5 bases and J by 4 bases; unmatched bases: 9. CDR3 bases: TGCAGCGTTCCGGGACTAGCGGGAGATAGGGGAGAGACCCAGTACTTC. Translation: CSVPGLAGDRGETQYF.

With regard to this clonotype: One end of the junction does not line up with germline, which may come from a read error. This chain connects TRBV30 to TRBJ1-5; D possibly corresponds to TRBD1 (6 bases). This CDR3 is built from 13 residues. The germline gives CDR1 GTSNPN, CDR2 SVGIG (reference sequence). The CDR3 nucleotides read TGTACCTGGAGCTCAGGGGTTAGTCAGCCCCAGCATTTT. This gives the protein CTWSSGVSQPQHF. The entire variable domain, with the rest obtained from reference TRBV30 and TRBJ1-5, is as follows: SQTIHQWPATLVQPVGSPLSLECTVEGTSNPNLYWYRQAAGRGLQLLFYSVGIGQISSEVPQNLSASRPQDRQFILSSKKLLLSDSGFYLCTWSSGVSQPQHFGDGTRLSIL.

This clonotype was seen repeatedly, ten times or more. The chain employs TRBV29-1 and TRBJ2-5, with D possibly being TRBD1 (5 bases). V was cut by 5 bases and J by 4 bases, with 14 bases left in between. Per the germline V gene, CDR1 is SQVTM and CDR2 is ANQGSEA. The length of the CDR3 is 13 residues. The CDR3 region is CSVLWGRVETQYF. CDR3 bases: TGCAGCGTTCTGTGGGGCAGAGTAGAGACCCAGTACTTC.

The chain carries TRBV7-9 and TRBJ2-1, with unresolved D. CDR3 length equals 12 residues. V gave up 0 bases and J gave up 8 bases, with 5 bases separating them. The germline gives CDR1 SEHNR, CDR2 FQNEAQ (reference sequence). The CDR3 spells CASSLAPHEQFF. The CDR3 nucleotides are TGTGCCAGCAGCTTAGCCCCGCATGAGCAGTTCTTC. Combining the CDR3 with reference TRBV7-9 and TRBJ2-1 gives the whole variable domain DTGVSQNPRHKITKRGQNVTFRCDPISEHNRLYWYRQTLGQGPEFLTYFQNEAQLEKSRLLSDRFSAERPKGSFSTLEIQRTEQGDSAMYLCASSLAPHEQFFGPGTRLTVL.

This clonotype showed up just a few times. This CDR3 reads CASHQTGAHEQYF. CDR3 coding DNA: TGCGCCAGCCATCAGACAGGGGCCCACGAGCAGTACTTC. V and J are TRBV5-1 and TRBJ2-5, with 8 bases lining up with TRBD1. The closer fit of TRBJ2-7 to the DNA end suggests the J call may be wrong. The CDR3 totals 13 residues. Germline V CDR1 and CDR2: SGHRS, YFSETQ.

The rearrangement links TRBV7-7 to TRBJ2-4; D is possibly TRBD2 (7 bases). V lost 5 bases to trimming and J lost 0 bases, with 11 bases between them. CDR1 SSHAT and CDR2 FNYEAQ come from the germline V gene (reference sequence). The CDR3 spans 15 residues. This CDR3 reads CASSQAGAAKNIQYF. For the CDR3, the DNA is TGTGCCAGCAGCCAGGCGGGGGCAGCCAAAAACATTCAGTACTTC.